This T cell receptor beta chain comes out of a study of graft-versus-host responses after intestinal transplantation. Points on this clone: As yet, its antigen is unknown.

Profiled with immunoSEQ multiplex PCR; TCRdb holds only in-frame clones, not every one. Counted here are around 100,000 clones, roughly 87% occurring once; the ten biggest clones make up about 1%. The source was unstimulated CD4+ T cells sorted from spleen or lymph node cells, collected before intestinal transplant. The source of this sequence is a human donor who received an intestinal transplant.

CDR3 bases: TGTGCCAGCAGTTACTCGAGGGAGCACCCGAACACTGAAGCTTTCTTT. It specifies CASSYSREHPNTEAFF. The chain couples TRBV6-6 to TRBJ1-1; D gene unclear. The CDR3 spans 16 residues. Germline CDR1 MNHNY, CDR2 SVGAGI (reference sequence). V lost 0 bases to trimming and J lost 1 base, with 12 bases between them.